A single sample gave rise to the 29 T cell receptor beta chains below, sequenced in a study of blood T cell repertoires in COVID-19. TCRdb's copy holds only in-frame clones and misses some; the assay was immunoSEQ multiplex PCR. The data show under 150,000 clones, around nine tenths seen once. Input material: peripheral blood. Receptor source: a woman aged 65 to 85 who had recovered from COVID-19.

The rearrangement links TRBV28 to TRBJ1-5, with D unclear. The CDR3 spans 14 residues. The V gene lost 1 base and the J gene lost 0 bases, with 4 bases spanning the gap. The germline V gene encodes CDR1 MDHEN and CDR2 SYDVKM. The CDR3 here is CASSLSYSNQPQHF. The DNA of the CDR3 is TGTGCCAGCAGTTTATCGTATAGCAATCAGCCCCAGCATTTT. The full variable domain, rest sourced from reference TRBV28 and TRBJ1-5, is DVKVTQSSRYLVKRTGEKVFLECVQDMDHENMFWYRQDPGLGLRLIYFSYDVKMKEKGDIPEGYSVSREKKERFSLILESASTNQTSMYLCASSLSYSNQPQHFGDGTRLSIL.

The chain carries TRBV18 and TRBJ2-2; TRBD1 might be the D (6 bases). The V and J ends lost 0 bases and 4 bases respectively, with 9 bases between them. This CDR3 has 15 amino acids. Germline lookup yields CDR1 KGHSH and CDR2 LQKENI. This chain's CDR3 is CASSPPTRGTGELFF. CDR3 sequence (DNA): TGTGCCAGCTCACCACCGACCAGGGGCACCGGGGAGCTGTTTTTT.

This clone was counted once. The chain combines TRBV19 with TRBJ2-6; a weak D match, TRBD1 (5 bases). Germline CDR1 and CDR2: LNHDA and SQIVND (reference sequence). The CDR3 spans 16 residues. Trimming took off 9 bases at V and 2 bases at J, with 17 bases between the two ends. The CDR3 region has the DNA TGTGCCAGCCTCGACAGACCCGGACCTGGGGCCAACGTCCTGACTTTC. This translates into CASLDRPGPGANVLTF.

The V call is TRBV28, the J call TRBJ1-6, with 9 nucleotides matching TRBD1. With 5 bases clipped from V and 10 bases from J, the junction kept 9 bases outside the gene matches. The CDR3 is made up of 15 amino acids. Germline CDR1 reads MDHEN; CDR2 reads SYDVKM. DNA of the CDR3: TGTGCCAGCAGTCTAGGGACAGGGAGGTACTCACCCCTCCACTTT. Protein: CASSLGTGRYSPLHF.

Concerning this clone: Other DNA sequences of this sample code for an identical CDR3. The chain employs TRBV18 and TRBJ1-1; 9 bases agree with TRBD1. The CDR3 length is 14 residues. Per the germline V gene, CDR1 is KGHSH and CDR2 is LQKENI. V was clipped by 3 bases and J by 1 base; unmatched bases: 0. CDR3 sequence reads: CASSPDRGNTEAFF. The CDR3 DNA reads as TGTGCCAGCTCACCGGACAGGGGGAACACTGAAGCTTTCTTT.

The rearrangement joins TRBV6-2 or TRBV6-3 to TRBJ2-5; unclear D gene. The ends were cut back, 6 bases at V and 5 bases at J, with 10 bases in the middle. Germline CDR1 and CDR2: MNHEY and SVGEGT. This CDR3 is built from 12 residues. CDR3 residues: CASSPPSETQYF. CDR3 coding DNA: TGTGCCAGCAGCCCCCCTTCGGAGACCCAGTACTTC.

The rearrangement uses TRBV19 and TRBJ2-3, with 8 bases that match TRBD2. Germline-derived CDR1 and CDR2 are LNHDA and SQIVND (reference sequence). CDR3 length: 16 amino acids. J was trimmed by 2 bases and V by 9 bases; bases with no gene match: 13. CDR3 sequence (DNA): TGTGCCAGAACCCGAGTTACGGGGGGGCTCACAGATACGCAGTATTTT. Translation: CARTRVTGGLTDTQYF.

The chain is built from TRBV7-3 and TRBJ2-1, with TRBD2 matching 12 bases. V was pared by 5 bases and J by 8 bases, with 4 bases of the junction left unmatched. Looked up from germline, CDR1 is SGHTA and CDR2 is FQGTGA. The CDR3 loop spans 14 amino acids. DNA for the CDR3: TGTGCCAGCAGCCCGACTAGCGGGAGCGATGAGCAGTTCTTC. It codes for CASSPTSGSDEQFF.

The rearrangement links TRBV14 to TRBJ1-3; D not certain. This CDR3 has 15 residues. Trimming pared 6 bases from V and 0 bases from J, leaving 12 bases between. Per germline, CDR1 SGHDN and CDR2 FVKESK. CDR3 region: CASSSQISSGNTIYF. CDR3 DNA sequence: TGTGCCAGCAGTTCCCAGATTTCCTCTGGAAACACCATATATTTT.

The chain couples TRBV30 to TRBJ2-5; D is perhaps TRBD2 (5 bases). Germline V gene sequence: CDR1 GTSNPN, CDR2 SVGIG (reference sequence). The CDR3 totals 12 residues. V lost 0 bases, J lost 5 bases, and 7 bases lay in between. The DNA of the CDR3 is TGTGCCTGGAGTGTCGTAGCGGAGACCCAGTACTTC. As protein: CAWSVVAETQYF.

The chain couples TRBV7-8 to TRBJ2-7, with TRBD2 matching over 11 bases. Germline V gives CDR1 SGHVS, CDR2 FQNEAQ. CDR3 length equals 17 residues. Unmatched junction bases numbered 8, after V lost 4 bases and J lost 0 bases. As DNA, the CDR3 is TGTGCCAGCAGCTCTAGCGGGGGGTCCCAAAGCTCCTACGAGCAGTACTTC. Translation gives CASSSSGGSQSSYEQYF. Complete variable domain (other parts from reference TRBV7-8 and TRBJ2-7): GAGVSQSPRYKVAKRGQDVALRCDPISGHVSLFWYQQALGQGPEFLTYFQNEAQLDKSGLPSDRFFAERPEGSVSTLKIQRTQQEDSAVYLCASSSSGGSQSSYEQYFGPGTRLTVT.

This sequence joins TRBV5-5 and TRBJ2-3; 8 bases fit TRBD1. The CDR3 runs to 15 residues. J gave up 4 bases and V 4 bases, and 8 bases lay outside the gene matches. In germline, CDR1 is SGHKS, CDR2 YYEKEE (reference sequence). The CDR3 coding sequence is TGTGCCAGCAGCCTACAGGGGGTGGGAGCAGATACGCAGTATTTT. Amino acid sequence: CASSLQGVGADTQYF.

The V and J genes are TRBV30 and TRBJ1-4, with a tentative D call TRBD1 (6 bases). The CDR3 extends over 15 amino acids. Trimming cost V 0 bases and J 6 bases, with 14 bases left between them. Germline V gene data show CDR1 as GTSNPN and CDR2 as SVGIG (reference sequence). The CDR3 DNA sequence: TGTGCCTGGAGTGTACCGGGGGGCGATGATGAAAAACTGTTTTTT. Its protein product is CAWSVPGGDDEKLFF. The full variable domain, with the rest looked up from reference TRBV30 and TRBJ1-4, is SQTIHQWPATLVQPVGSPLSLECTVEGTSNPNLYWYRQAAGRGLQLLFYSVGIGQISSEVPQNLSASRPQDRQFILSSKKLLLSDSGFYLCAWSVPGGDDEKLFFGSGTQLSVL.

The CDR3 bases are TGTGCCAGCCCTGAGCGGGGGTTCACCGGGGAGCTGTTTTTT. It specifies CASPERGFTGELFF. The rearrangement joins TRBV7-9 to TRBJ2-2; 8 bases are shared with TRBD2. CDR1 is SEHNR, CDR2 FQNEAQ, per germline (reference sequence). This CDR3 has 14 residues. The junction had 6 bases not matched to a gene; V was cut back by 8 bases and J by 4 bases.

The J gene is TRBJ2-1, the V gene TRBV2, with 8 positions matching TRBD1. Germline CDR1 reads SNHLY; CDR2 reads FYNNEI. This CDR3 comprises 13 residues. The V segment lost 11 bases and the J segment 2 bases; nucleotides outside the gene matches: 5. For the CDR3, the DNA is TGTGCCGGTACAGGGGGGCCCTACAATGAGCAGTTCTTC. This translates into CAGTGGPYNEQFF.

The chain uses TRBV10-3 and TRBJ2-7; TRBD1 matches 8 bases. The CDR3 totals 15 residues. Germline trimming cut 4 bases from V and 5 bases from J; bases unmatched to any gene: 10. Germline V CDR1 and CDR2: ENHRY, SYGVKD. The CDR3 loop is CAISAPDRVGNEQYF. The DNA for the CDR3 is TGTGCCATCAGTGCCCCGGACAGGGTAGGCAACGAGCAGTACTTC.

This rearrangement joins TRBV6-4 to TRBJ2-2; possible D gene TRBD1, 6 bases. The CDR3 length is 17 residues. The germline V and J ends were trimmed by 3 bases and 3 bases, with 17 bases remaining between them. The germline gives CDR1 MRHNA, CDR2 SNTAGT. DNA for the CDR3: TGTGCCAGCAGTGAAGGGTGGCAGGGGTACGACACCGGGGAGCTGTTTTTT. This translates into CASSEGWQGYDTGELFF.

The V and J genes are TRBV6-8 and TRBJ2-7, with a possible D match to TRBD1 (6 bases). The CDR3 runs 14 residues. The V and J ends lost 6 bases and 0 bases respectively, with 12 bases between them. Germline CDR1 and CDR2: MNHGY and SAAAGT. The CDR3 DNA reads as TGTGCCAGCAGCCACCCAGGGGTCTCCTACGAGCAGTACTTC. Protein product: CASSHPGVSYEQYF.

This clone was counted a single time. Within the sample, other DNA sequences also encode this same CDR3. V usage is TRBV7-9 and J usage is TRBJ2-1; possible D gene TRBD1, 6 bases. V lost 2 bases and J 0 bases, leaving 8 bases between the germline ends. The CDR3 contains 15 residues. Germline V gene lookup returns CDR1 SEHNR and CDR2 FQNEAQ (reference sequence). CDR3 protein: CASSLRGSSYNEQFF. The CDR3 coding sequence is TGTGCCAGCAGCTTAAGGGGGAGCTCCTACAATGAGCAGTTCTTC.

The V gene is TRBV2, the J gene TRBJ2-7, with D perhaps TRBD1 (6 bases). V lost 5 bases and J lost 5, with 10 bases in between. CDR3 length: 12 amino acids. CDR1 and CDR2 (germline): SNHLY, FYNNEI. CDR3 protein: CASSYTGHEQYF. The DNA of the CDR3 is TGTGCCAGCAGTTATACAGGGCACGAGCAGTACTTC.

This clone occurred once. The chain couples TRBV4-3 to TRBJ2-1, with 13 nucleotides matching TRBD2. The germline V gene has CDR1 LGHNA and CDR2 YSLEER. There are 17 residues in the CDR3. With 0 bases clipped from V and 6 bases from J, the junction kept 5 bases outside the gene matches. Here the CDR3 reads CASSQDGGLAGSNEQFF. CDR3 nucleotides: TGCGCCAGCAGCCAAGATGGGGGACTAGCGGGAAGCAATGAGCAGTTCTTC.

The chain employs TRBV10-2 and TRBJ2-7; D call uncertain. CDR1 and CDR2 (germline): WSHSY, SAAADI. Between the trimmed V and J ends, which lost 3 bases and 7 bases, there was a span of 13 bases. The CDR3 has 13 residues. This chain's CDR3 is CASSDRFPREQYF. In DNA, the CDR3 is TGCGCCAGCAGTGACCGTTTCCCGCGGGAGCAGTACTTC.

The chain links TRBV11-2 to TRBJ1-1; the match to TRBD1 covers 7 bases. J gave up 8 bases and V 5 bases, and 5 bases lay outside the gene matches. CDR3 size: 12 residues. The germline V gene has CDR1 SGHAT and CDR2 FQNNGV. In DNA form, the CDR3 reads TGTGCCAGCAGCGCAGGGACAGTAGAAGCTTTCTTT. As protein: CASSAGTVEAFF.

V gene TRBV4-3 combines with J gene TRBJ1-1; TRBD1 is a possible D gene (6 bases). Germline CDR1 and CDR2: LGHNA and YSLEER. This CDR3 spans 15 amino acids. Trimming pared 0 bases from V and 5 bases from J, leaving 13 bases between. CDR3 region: CASSQEWVGGTEAFF. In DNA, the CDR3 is TGCGCCAGCAGCCAAGAGTGGGTAGGGGGTACTGAAGCTTTCTTT.

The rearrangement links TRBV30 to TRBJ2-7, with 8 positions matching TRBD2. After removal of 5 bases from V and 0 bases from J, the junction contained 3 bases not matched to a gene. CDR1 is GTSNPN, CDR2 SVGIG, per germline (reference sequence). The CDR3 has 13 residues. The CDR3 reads CAWSRGASYEQYF. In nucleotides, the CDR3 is TGTGCCTGGTCGCGGGGGGCCTCCTACGAGCAGTACTTC.

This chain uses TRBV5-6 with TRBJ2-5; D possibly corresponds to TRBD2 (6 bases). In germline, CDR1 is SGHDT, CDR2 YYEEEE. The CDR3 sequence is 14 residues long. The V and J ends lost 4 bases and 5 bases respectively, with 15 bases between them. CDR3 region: CASSPPSGSETQYF. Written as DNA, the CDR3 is TGTGCCAGCAGCCCGCCGTCCGGGAGTGAGACCCAGTACTTC.

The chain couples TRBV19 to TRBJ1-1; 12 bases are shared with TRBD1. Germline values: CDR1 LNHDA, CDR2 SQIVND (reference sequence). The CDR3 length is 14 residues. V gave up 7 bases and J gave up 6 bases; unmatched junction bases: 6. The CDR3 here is CASTRDRGLAEAFF. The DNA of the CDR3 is TGTGCCAGTACCCGGGACAGGGGGCTAGCTGAAGCTTTCTTT. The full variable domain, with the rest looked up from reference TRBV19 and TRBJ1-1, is DGGITQSPKYLFRKEGQNVTLSCEQNLNHDAMYWYRQDPGQGLRLIYYSQIVNDFQKGDIAEGYSVSREKKESFPLTVTSAQKNPTAFYLCASTRDRGLAEAFFGQGTRLTVV.

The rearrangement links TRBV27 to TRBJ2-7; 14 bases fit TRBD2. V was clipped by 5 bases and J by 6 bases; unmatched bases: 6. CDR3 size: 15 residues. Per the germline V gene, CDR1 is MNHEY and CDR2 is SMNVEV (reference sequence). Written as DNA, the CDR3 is TGTGCCAGCAGTCCCGGGACTAGCGGGAGAGGCGAGCAGTACTTC. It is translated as CASSPGTSGRGEQYF.

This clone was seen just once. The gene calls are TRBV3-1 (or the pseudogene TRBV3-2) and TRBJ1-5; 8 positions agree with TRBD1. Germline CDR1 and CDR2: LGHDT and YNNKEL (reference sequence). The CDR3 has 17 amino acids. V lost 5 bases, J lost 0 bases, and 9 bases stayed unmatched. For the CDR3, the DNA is TGTGCCAGCAGCTCCGGGACAGGATCTTTTAGCAATCAGCCCCAGCATTTT. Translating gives CASSSGTGSFSNQPQHF.